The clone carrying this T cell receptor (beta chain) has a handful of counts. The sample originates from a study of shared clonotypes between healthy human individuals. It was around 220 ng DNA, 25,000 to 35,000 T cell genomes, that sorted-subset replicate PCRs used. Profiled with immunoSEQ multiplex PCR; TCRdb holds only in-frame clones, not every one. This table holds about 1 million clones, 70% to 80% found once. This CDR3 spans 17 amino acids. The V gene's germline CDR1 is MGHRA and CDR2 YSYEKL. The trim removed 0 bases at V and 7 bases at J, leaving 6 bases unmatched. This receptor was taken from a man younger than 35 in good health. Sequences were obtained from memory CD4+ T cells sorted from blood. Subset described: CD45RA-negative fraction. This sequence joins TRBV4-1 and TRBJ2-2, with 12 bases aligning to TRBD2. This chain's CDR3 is CASSQDPSGGAGGELFF. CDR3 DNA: TGCGCCAGCAGCCAAGATCCTAGCGGGGGGGCAGGCGGGGAGCTGTTTTTT.